The 10 T cell receptor beta chains presented below share a single source sample, sequenced in a study of shared clonotypes between healthy human individuals. CD45RO-negative, CCR7-positively selected cells formed the naive CD8 fraction, excluding terminally differentiated effector memory CD45RA+ cells. Here immunoSEQ multiplex PCR was the method, and the copy in TCRdb shows in-frame clones only, minus some. The sample lists around 1.9 million clones; 93% were seen once. What was sequenced was naive CD8+ T cells from PBMCs. Receptors originate from a man aged 18 to 29 in good health. Some clones in this sample may be carry-over from other donors' samples.

This clone was seen only once. The J gene is TRBJ2-1, the V gene TRBV6-5; weak D call: TRBD2 (5 bases). Germline-derived CDR1 and CDR2 are MNHEY and SVGAGI. The CDR3 sequence is 13 residues long. V gave up 9 bases and J gave up 4 bases, with 13 bases separating them. DNA for the CDR3: TGTGCCAGTAACGGGGAACCTTACAATGAGCAGTTCTTC. Its protein product is CASNGEPYNEQFF.

The rearrangement joins TRBV27 to TRBJ1-1; weak D call: TRBD1 (5 bases). With 2 bases removed from V and 1 base from J, the gap between germline ends came to 11 bases. The germline V gene has CDR1 MNHEY and CDR2 SMNVEV (reference sequence). The length of the CDR3 is 15 residues. The CDR3 DNA reads TGTGCCAGCAGTTTACGGAGACAGCGGAACACTGAAGCTTTCTTT. Translation: CASSLRRQRNTEAFF.

Only one count was recorded for this clone. This rearrangement joins TRBV7-3 to TRBJ2-2; TRBD1 or TRBD2 may be the D gene (5 bases each). Germline CDR1 reads SGHTA; CDR2 reads FQGTGA. Trimming left V 2 bases short and J 1 base short, with 14 bases between. The CDR3 totals 17 residues. CDR3: CASSLPAGTVNTGELFF. Written as DNA, the CDR3 is TGTGCCAGCAGCTTACCGGCCGGGACGGTGAACACCGGGGAGCTGTTTTTT.

Details on this clone: The sample contains more than one DNA sequence encoding this CDR3. This sequence joins TRBV7-9 and TRBJ1-1; no definite D call. Per the germline V gene, CDR1 is SEHNR and CDR2 is FQNEAQ (reference sequence). Trimming stripped 5 bases from V and 2 bases from J, with 9 bases between. The CDR3 runs to 13 residues. This CDR3 reads CASSPAGNTEAFF. Written as DNA, the CDR3 is TGTGCCAGCAGCCCCGCCGGAAACACTGAAGCTTTCTTT.

This chain joins TRBV7-8 and TRBJ2-7; weak D call: TRBD1 (6 bases). Trimming removed 2 bases at V and 3 bases at J, with 14 bases between. CDR1 and CDR2 from the germline V gene are SGHVS and FQNEAQ. The length of the CDR3 is 15 residues. This chain's CDR3 is CASSLRWQGSYEQYF. The DNA of the CDR3 is TGTGCCAGCAGCTTAAGGTGGCAGGGGAGCTACGAGCAGTACTTC.

The rearrangement uses TRBV28 and TRBJ2-5; TRBD2 agrees at 13 bases. Germline CDR1 MDHEN, CDR2 SYDVKM. The CDR3 is 12 residues long. The junction had 4 bases not matched to a gene; V was cut back by 6 bases and J by 12 bases. The CDR3 nucleotides are TGTGCCAGCAGACTAGCGGGAGGGTCGGAGTACTTC. It yields the protein CASRLAGGSEYF.

This sequence joins TRBV4-3 and TRBJ2-3; TRBD2 aligns across 8 bases. CDR1 and CDR2 from the germline V gene are LGHNA and YSLEER. V trimming: 3 bases; J trimming: 2 bases; junction bases outside the gene matches: 7. The CDR3 length is 16 residues. The CDR3 DNA sequence: TGCGCCAGCAGCCAGAAGATAGCGGGGACCACAGATACGCAGTATTTT. Its protein product is CASSQKIAGTTDTQYF.

V gene TRBV7-9 combines with J gene TRBJ2-3; no clear D gene. V was cut by 5 bases and J by 3 bases, with 9 bases left in between. CDR1 SEHNR and CDR2 FQNEAQ come from the germline V gene (reference sequence). CDR3 size: 13 residues. In nucleotides, the CDR3 is TGTGCCAGCAGCCGGACGGTAACAGATACGCAGTATTTT. Translating gives CASSRTVTDTQYF.

This chain uses TRBV15 with TRBJ1-4; the D is unclear. The V end was cut by 5 bases, the J end by 3 bases, with 13 bases between. The V gene's germline CDR1 is LNHNV and CDR2 YYDKDF (reference sequence). This CDR3 is 15 amino acids long. The CDR3 DNA follows: TGTGCCACCAGCGGATCGGAAAGGGCTAATGAAAAACTGTTTTTT. Encoded protein: CATSGSERANEKLFF.

This clone was recorded only once. The V call is TRBV4-3, the J call TRBJ2-7; TRBD2 matches at 8 bases. The V and J ends lost 0 bases and 5 bases, in that order; junction bases with no gene match: 6. CDR3 length: 15 residues. Germline V gene data show CDR1 as LGHNA and CDR2 as YSLEER. As DNA, the CDR3 is TGCGCCAGCAGCCAAGAGTGGACTAGCCCCCACGAGCAGTACTTC. It specifies CASSQEWTSPHEQYF.